This TCR beta chain was retrieved from a study of blood T cell repertoires in COVID-19. TCRdb's table, derived via immunoSEQ multiplex PCR, lists solely in-frame clones and lacks some. Seen here are about 45,000 clones, about 85% observed once, and the top ten hold under 35%. CDR1 WNHNN and CDR2 SYGVQD come from the germline V gene (reference sequence). V lost 0 bases and J lost 0, with 12 bases in between. CDR3 length: 17 residues. Material for sequencing was peripheral blood. The TCR was taken from a woman older than 75 with acute or convalescent COVID-19. The chain employs TRBV10-1 and TRBJ1-3; D is undetermined. The CDR3 DNA reads as TGCGCCAGCAGTGAGTCGGGAGCCACAAGCTCTGGAAACACCATATATTTT. Protein: CASSESGATSSGNTIYF.